The next 9 T cell receptor beta chains were all read from a single sample in a study of cytomegalovirus exposure and HLA in healthy donors. The PCR made use of 60 Vbeta and 13 Jbeta primers. Generated by immunoSEQ multiplex PCR, the TCRdb table keeps only in-frame clones and is missing some. Of approximately 210,000 clones listed, 79% are singletons. Sequences were obtained from PBMCs. Every receptor here comes from a girl under 18 in good health and CMV-seropositive.

The gene calls are TRBV7-2 and TRBJ2-7; 10 bases line up with TRBD2. V lost 4 bases, J lost 5 bases, and 11 bases stayed unmatched. The CDR3 is 16 residues long. The germline gives CDR1 SGHTA, CDR2 FQGNSA. CDR3 coding DNA: TGTGCCAGCAGCTCCCCCCTGGGGCTAGCGGGGGACGAGCAGTACTTC. The encoded protein is CASSSPLGLAGDEQYF.

This sequence joins TRBV2 and TRBJ1-6; D unresolved. Looked up from germline, CDR1 is SNHLY and CDR2 is FYNNEI. The CDR3 has 15 amino acids. Trimming cost V 6 bases and J 7 bases, with 16 bases left between them. The CDR3 loop is CASSLEGTYNSPLHF. CDR3 DNA: TGTGCCAGCAGCCTAGAGGGAACTTACAATTCACCCCTCCACTTT.

The chain links TRBV27 to TRBJ2-7, with D unclear. CDR1 and CDR2 (germline): MNHEY, SMNVEV (reference sequence). The V end lost 3 bases, the J end lost 0 bases, and 12 bases lay between the germline ends. This CDR3 contains 15 residues. The CDR3 DNA reads as TGTGCCAGCAGTTTTAGTCTTTTTTACTCCTACGAGCAGTACTTC. This sequence encodes CASSFSLFYSYEQYF.

The sample holds one count of this clone. The chain carries TRBV4-1 and TRBJ1-6, with 9 bases lining up with TRBD1. With V trimmed by 0 bases and J by 8 bases, 8 bases remained unmatched. The CDR3 spans 17 residues. The germline V gene has CDR1 MGHRA and CDR2 YSYEKL. The CDR3 spells CASSQEAGQGSHSPLHF. CDR3 coding DNA: TGCGCCAGCAGCCAAGAGGCGGGACAGGGATCGCATTCACCCCTCCACTTT.

The rearrangement joins TRBV4-3 to TRBJ2-3, with D maybe TRBD2 (6 bases). The CDR3 extends over 14 amino acids. Per germline, CDR1 LGHNA and CDR2 YSLEER. The germline V and J ends were trimmed by 3 bases and 1 base, with 8 bases remaining between them. The CDR3 spells CASSHSGGTDTQYF. DNA of the CDR3: TGCGCCAGCAGCCATTCGGGGGGCACAGATACGCAGTATTTT.

This clone came up a few times. The rearrangement joins TRBV6-4 to TRBJ2-1; perhaps TRBD2 as D (5 bases). Between the trimmed V and J ends, which lost 4 bases and 9 bases, there was a span of 16 bases. Germline CDR1 is MRHNA and CDR2 is SNTAGT. There are 14 residues in the CDR3. The CDR3 coding sequence is TGTGCCAGCAGTGGGCAGCCCGCAGGAGGTGAGCAGTTCTTC. As protein: CASSGQPAGGEQFF.

This chain uses TRBV7-9 with TRBJ2-6; TRBD1 aligns across 9 bases. This CDR3 has 17 amino acids. V lost 5 bases, J lost 0 bases, and 5 bases stayed unmatched. Germline CDR1 reads SEHNR; CDR2 reads FQNEAQ (reference sequence). The CDR3 DNA reads as TGTGCCAGCAGCCCCGGGACAGGGAGCTCTGGGGCCAACGTCCTGACTTTC. This codes for CASSPGTGSSGANVLTF.

The chain employs TRBV4-3 and TRBJ2-4; 9 bases agree with TRBD1. The CDR3 has 18 residues. Unmatched junction bases numbered 8, after V lost 0 bases and J lost 2 bases. Germline V lookup: CDR1 LGHNA, CDR2 YSLEER. The CDR3, as DNA: TGCGCCAGCAGCCAAGATCTGATCACAGGGGGCCCCAAAAACATTCAGTACTTC. It translates to CASSQDLITGGPKNIQYF.

The chain joins TRBV9 to TRBJ2-3, with D hard to call. Deletions cut 0 bases from V and 0 bases from J, with 8 bases between. The germline V gene encodes CDR1 SGDLS and CDR2 YYNGEE. The CDR3 totals 15 residues. The CDR3 sequence is CASSVGGSSTDTQYF. For the CDR3, the DNA is TGTGCCAGCAGCGTAGGCGGATCTAGCACAGATACGCAGTATTTT.